These 32 T cell receptor beta chains were sequenced from one sample in a study of CD8+ T cells in alopecia areata. Reverse transcribed after extraction, RNA yielded cDNA as the sequencing template. Generated by immunoSEQ multiplex PCR, the TCRdb table keeps only in-frame clones and is missing some. The sample shows 150,000 to 200,000 clones, 59% of them seen only once. The sample consisted of CD4+ T cells sorted from blood, taken at week 0. The receptors were gathered from a human donor with alopecia areata.

V and J are TRBV7-9 and TRBJ1-1; unclear D gene. Per the germline V gene, CDR1 is SEHNR and CDR2 is FQNEAQ (reference sequence). Trimming shortened V by 5 bases and J by 0 bases, and 13 bases separated the two germline ends. CDR3 length: 15 amino acids. Here the CDR3 DNA reads TGTGCCAGCAGCGGGAGGGCCACATTGAACACTGAAGCTTTCTTT. Translating it yields CASSGRATLNTEAFF.

The rearrangement joins TRBV6-1 to TRBJ1-6; weak D call: TRBD1 (5 bases). The CDR3 totals 13 residues. Germline V gene lookup returns CDR1 MNHNS and CDR2 SASEGT. V lost 3 bases and J lost 8, with 8 bases in between. CDR3: CASSDRVDSPLHF. DNA for the CDR3: TGTGCCAGCAGTGACAGGGTAGATTCACCCCTCCACTTT.

The chain employs TRBV4-1 and TRBJ1-4; 10 bases agree with TRBD1. Germline-derived CDR1 and CDR2 are MGHRA and YSYEKL. CDR3 size: 17 residues. After removal of 3 bases from V and 10 bases from J, the junction contained 14 bases not matched to a gene. The CDR3 sequence: CASSQGPGQGKFGKLFF. CDR3 bases: TGCGCCAGCAGCCAGGGACCGGGACAGGGGAAATTCGGAAAACTGTTTTTT.

The chain couples TRBV7-6 to TRBJ2-5; D gene unclear. Germline V gene sequence: CDR1 SGHVS, CDR2 FNYEAQ. V lost 5 bases, J lost 5 bases, and 6 bases lay in between. This CDR3 spans 11 amino acids. This CDR3 reads CASSRLETQYF. The DNA of the CDR3 is TGTGCCAGCAGCCGACTGGAGACCCAGTACTTC.

Only a few counts were recorded for this clone. This chain joins TRBV10-2 and TRBJ2-5; 14 bases agree with TRBD2. The CDR3 loop spans 13 amino acids. Germline CDR1 reads WSHSY; CDR2 reads SAAADI. V dropped 4 bases and J dropped 9; count of bases not matched to a gene: 1. The CDR3 loop is CASSGLAGGAQYF. The CDR3 DNA follows: TGCGCCAGCAGTGGACTAGCGGGGGGGGCCCAGTACTTC.

This clone has just one count. The chain recombines TRBV5-1 with TRBJ1-1; TRBD1 might be the D (6 bases). This CDR3 region has 14 residues. The germline V gene has CDR1 SGHRS and CDR2 YFSETQ. The germline V and J ends were trimmed by 4 bases and 3 bases, with 13 bases remaining between them. The CDR3 DNA is TGCGCCAGCAGCGAACGGAGGGGGGACACTGAAGCTTTCTTT. Its translation: CASSERRGDTEAFF.

The chain couples TRBV30 to TRBJ1-5; no reliable D call. The CDR3 covers 14 residues. Germline values: CDR1 GTSNPN, CDR2 SVGIG (reference sequence). The V and J ends lost 4 bases and 2 bases respectively, with 12 bases between them. The CDR3 sequence: CAWKTAAGNQPQHF. In DNA form, the CDR3 reads TGTGCCTGGAAAACTGCAGCGGGCAATCAGCCCCAGCATTTT.

The chain couples TRBV4-1 to TRBJ1-5; 7 bases align to TRBD1. The CDR3 has 14 amino acids. Germline V gene sequence: CDR1 MGHRA, CDR2 YSYEKL. V was pared by 3 bases and J by 9 bases, with 8 bases of the junction left unmatched. CDR3 region: CASSHGQVTRPQHF. DNA for the CDR3: TGCGCCAGCAGCCATGGACAGGTGACTAGGCCCCAGCATTTT.

This clone was observed a few times. The rearrangement joins TRBV29-1 to TRBJ2-1; D tentatively fits TRBD1 or TRBD2 (5 bases each). The CDR3 loop spans 14 amino acids. Germline CDR1 SQVTM, CDR2 ANQGSEA. Between the trimmed V and J ends, which lost 6 bases and 2 bases, there was a span of 14 bases. For the CDR3, the DNA is TGCAGCGTAAAAATGGGGGACGCCTACAATGAGCAGTTCTTC. Its translation is CSVKMGDAYNEQFF.

Worth noting for this clone: The identical CDR3 is also encoded by other nucleotide sequences in the sample. This chain links TRBV29-1 with TRBJ1-1; weak D call: TRBD1 (5 bases). The ends were cut back, 6 bases at V and 0 bases at J, with 11 bases in the middle. CDR3 length: 13 residues. CDR1 is SQVTM and CDR2 is ANQGSEA in the germline V gene. CDR3 amino acids: CSVARVLNTEAFF. The CDR3 DNA sequence: TGCAGCGTCGCCAGGGTTCTGAACACTGAAGCTTTCTTT.

The chain joins TRBV4-1 to TRBJ2-1, with 8 bases lining up with TRBD1. V gave up 1 base and J gave up 15 bases; unmatched junction bases: 14. CDR1 MGHRA and CDR2 YSYEKL come from the germline V gene. CDR3 length: 15 amino acids. The CDR3 DNA is TGCGCCAGCAGCCAAGGGCGCGGTGAGGACAGGGTACGGTTCTTC. It yields the protein CASSQGRGEDRVRFF.

The chain carries TRBV25-1 and TRBJ2-7; weak D call: TRBD1 (5 bases). V lost 3 bases to trimming and J lost 4 bases, with 19 bases between them. CDR3 size: 16 residues. The germline CDR1 and CDR2 sequences are MGHDK and SYGVNS. For the CDR3, the DNA is TGTGCCAGCAGTGATAGAGGAAAGGGGAACGTGTACGAGCAGTACTTC. It specifies CASSDRGKGNVYEQYF.

The chain joins TRBV2 to TRBJ1-2, with D unresolved. The V end lost 7 bases, the J end lost 2 bases, and 5 bases lay between the germline ends. This CDR3 contains 11 residues. The germline V gene encodes CDR1 SNHLY and CDR2 FYNNEI. CDR3 residues: CASKTNYGYTF. CDR3 sequence (DNA): TGTGCCAGCAAGACCAACTATGGCTACACCTTC.

The CDR3 loop reads CASSRHVQETQYF. CDR3 bases: TGTGCCAGCAGCCGACACGTCCAAGAGACCCAGTACTTC. This chain joins TRBV9 and TRBJ2-5; D is undetermined. From germline, CDR1 is SGDLS and CDR2 YYNGEE. Trimming took off 4 bases at V and 1 base at J, with 8 bases between the two ends. CDR3 length: 13 residues. Together with reference TRBV9 and TRBJ2-5, the CDR3 gives the full variable domain: DSGVTQTPKHLITATGQRVTLRCSPRSGDLSVYWYQQSLDQGLQFLIQYYNGEERAKGNILERFSAQQFPDLHSELNLSSLELGDSALYFCASSRHVQETQYFGPGTRLLVL.

The J gene is TRBJ2-3, the V gene TRBV29-1, with no clear D. The germline V gene has CDR1 SQVTM and CDR2 ANQGSEA. The CDR3 contains 12 residues. V was clipped by 4 bases and J by 5 bases, with 10 bases between them. CDR3 protein: CSVVSPGDTQYF. For the CDR3, the DNA is TGCAGCGTTGTCTCTCCCGGAGATACGCAGTATTTT.

As for this clone: At the DNA level, this CDR3 is encoded by other sequences in the same sample as well. The rearrangement links TRBV5-1 to TRBJ2-1; D is unclear. V lost 3 bases and J lost 10, with 8 bases in between. CDR1 and CDR2 (germline): SGHRS, YFSETQ. There are 11 residues in the CDR3. The CDR3 protein is CASSSGDEQFF. The CDR3, as DNA: TGCGCCAGCAGCTCGGGTGACGAGCAGTTCTTC.

This sequence joins TRBV6-5 and TRBJ1-4; D unresolved. Trimming cost V 5 bases and J 4 bases, with 8 bases left between them. This CDR3 contains 13 residues. In germline, CDR1 is MNHEY, CDR2 SVGAGI. CDR3 bases: TGTGCCAGCAGTCGTGGAGTTAATGAAAAACTGTTTTTT. Translation gives CASSRGVNEKLFF.

The chain has TRBV7-7 and TRBJ2-5; TRBD1 or TRBD2 may be the D gene (5 bases each). Trimming stripped 4 bases from V and 5 bases from J, with 17 bases between. The CDR3 spans 15 residues. Germline V gene sequence: CDR1 SSHAT, CDR2 FNYEAQ (reference sequence). The CDR3 loop reads CASSYRPGPSETQYF. DNA of the CDR3: TGTGCCAGCAGCTACAGACCGGGACCATCGGAGACCCAGTACTTC. Together with reference TRBV7-7 and TRBJ2-5, the CDR3 gives the full variable domain: GAGVSQSPRYKVTKRGQDVTLRCDPISSHATLYWYQQALGQGPEFLTYFNYEAQPDKSGLPSDRFSAERPEGSISTLTIQRTEQRDSAMYRCASSYRPGPSETQYFGPGTRLLVL.

The chain employs TRBV2 and TRBJ2-7; no clear D. This CDR3 is built from 14 residues. Germline V gene lookup returns CDR1 SNHLY and CDR2 FYNNEI. Between the trimmed V and J ends, which lost 4 bases and 5 bases, there was a span of 15 bases. CDR3 amino acids: CASSGSYLRDEQYF. CDR3 sequence (DNA): TGTGCCAGCAGTGGGTCATATCTCCGGGACGAGCAGTACTTC.

V gene TRBV27 combines with J gene TRBJ1-1; D is perhaps TRBD1 (6 bases). This CDR3 contains 13 residues. The germline V gene has CDR1 MNHEY and CDR2 SMNVEV (reference sequence). V was pared by 5 bases and J by 6 bases, with 13 bases between. As DNA, the CDR3 is TGTGCCAGCAGTAATACAGGGTACGCTGAAGCTTTCTTT. It codes for CASSNTGYAEAFF.

The chain employs TRBV29-1 and TRBJ2-5; TRBD1 aligns across 8 bases. In germline, CDR1 is SQVTM, CDR2 ANQGSEA. This CDR3 has 14 amino acids. The junction had 9 bases not matched to a gene; V was cut back by 5 bases and J by 4 bases. This chain's CDR3 is CSVQPGGAGETQYF. For the CDR3, the DNA is TGCAGCGTTCAACCAGGGGGCGCGGGAGAGACCCAGTACTTC.

The chain links TRBV30 to TRBJ2-5; 8 bases line up with TRBD1. Germline CDR1 and CDR2: GTSNPN and SVGIG (reference sequence). The CDR3 covers 16 residues. Unmatched junction bases numbered 7, after V lost 1 base and J lost 0 bases. CDR3: CAWSGWTGQHQETQYF. In DNA form, the CDR3 reads TGTGCCTGGAGTGGATGGACAGGGCAGCACCAAGAGACCCAGTACTTC. Full variable domain (missing parts from reference TRBV30 and TRBJ2-5): SQTIHQWPATLVQPVGSPLSLECTVEGTSNPNLYWYRQAAGRGLQLLFYSVGIGQISSEVPQNLSASRPQDRQFILSSKKLLLSDSGFYLCAWSGWTGQHQETQYFGPGTRLLVL.

The chain is built from TRBV29-1 and TRBJ2-6, with unresolved D. Trimming took off 4 bases at V and 2 bases at J, with 9 bases between the two ends. CDR3 length equals 14 residues. The germline CDR1 and CDR2 sequences are SQVTM and ANQGSEA. CDR3: CSVVRLTGANVLTF. The CDR3 bases are TGCAGCGTTGTAAGATTAACTGGGGCCAACGTCCTGACTTTC.

This chain links TRBV30 with TRBJ1-5; D not certain. CDR1 GTSNPN and CDR2 SVGIG come from the germline V gene (reference sequence). This CDR3 has 15 amino acids. V was pared by 0 bases and J by 2 bases, with 11 bases between. As DNA, the CDR3 is TGTGCCTGGAGTGTCCCAGGAGGTCGCAATCAGCCCCAGCATTTT. Translation: CAWSVPGGRNQPQHF.

The chain combines TRBV6-5 with TRBJ1-1; the D gene is possibly TRBD1 (5 bases). Trimming cost V 2 bases and J 8 bases, with 9 bases left between them. Germline V gene data show CDR1 as MNHEY and CDR2 as SVGAGI. The CDR3 sequence is 12 residues long. CDR3 sequence reads: CASSYRAGEAFF. For the CDR3, the DNA is TGTGCCAGCAGTTACCGCGCAGGGGAAGCTTTCTTT.

The chain joins TRBV6-6 to TRBJ1-2; D gene ambiguous. Germline CDR1 and CDR2: MNHNY and SVGAGI (reference sequence). CDR3 length: 14 residues. V was pared by 0 bases and J by 1 base, with 6 bases between. The CDR3 sequence: CASSYSLGNYGYTF. DNA of the CDR3: TGTGCCAGCAGTTACTCGTTGGGTAACTATGGCTACACCTTC.

This clone was picked up a small number of times. The chain combines TRBV7-9 with TRBJ2-5; D possibly corresponds to TRBD1 (6 bases). Germline CDR1 is SEHNR and CDR2 is FQNEAQ (reference sequence). This CDR3 comprises 15 residues. V lost 4 bases and J lost 2, with 14 bases in between. The CDR3 DNA is TGTGCCAGCAGCTCGGGGTGGACAGAGCAAGAGACCCAGTACTTC. Translated: CASSSGWTEQETQYF.

The chain joins TRBV15 to TRBJ1-6; the D gene is possibly TRBD1 (6 bases). Trimming cost V 1 base and J 9 bases, with 13 bases left between them. The CDR3 is 15 amino acids. CDR1 and CDR2 from the germline V gene are LNHNV and YYDKDF (reference sequence). CDR3 sequence (DNA): TGTGCCACCAGCAGAGGAGCGCAGGGGAGTTCACCCCTCCACTTT. Its protein product is CATSRGAQGSSPLHF.

The table lists this clone with a few counts. The chain carries TRBV18 and TRBJ2-3; possibly TRBD2 for D (5 bases). Trimming removed 2 bases at V and 4 bases at J, with 10 bases between. Germline CDR1 reads KGHSH; CDR2 reads LQKENI. The CDR3 loop spans 14 amino acids. CDR3 coding DNA: TGTGCCAGCTCACCATCACTAGACCCAGATACGCAGTATTTT. It encodes CASSPSLDPDTQYF.

The chain has TRBV15 and TRBJ1-4; perhaps TRBD1 as D (5 bases). Germline loops: CDR1 LNHNV, CDR2 YYDKDF (reference sequence). Trimming cost V 6 bases and J 3 bases, with 14 bases left between them. There are 15 residues in the CDR3. CDR3 residues: CATRGEGSPNEKLFF. The DNA for the CDR3 is TGTGCCACCAGAGGAGAGGGGTCGCCTAATGAAAAACTGTTTTTT.

CDR3 sequence (DNA): TGCAGCGTGATGGAGGGGGACCCCTATGGCTACACCTTC. Protein product: CSVMEGDPYGYTF. The chain employs TRBV29-1 and TRBJ1-2; possibly TRBD1 for D (6 bases). The CDR3 has 13 residues. With 6 bases removed from V and 4 bases from J, the gap between germline ends came to 15 bases. Germline values: CDR1 SQVTM, CDR2 ANQGSEA.

This clone came up a few times. The V call is TRBV5-1, the J call TRBJ2-1, with 8 bases identical to TRBD2. Germline V gene sequence: CDR1 SGHRS, CDR2 YFSETQ. The CDR3 has 16 amino acids. The V segment lost 4 bases and the J segment 4 bases; nucleotides outside the gene matches: 10. The CDR3 here is CASSRISGARYNEQFF. The CDR3 DNA follows: TGCGCCAGCAGCAGGATTAGCGGGGCACGTTACAATGAGCAGTTCTTC. Complete variable domain (other parts from reference TRBV5-1 and TRBJ2-1): KAGVTQTPRYLIKTRGQQVTLSCSPISGHRSVSWYQQTPGQGLQFLFEYFSETQRNKGNFPGRFSGRQFSNSRSEMNVSTLELGDSALYLCASSRISGARYNEQFFGPGTRLTVL.